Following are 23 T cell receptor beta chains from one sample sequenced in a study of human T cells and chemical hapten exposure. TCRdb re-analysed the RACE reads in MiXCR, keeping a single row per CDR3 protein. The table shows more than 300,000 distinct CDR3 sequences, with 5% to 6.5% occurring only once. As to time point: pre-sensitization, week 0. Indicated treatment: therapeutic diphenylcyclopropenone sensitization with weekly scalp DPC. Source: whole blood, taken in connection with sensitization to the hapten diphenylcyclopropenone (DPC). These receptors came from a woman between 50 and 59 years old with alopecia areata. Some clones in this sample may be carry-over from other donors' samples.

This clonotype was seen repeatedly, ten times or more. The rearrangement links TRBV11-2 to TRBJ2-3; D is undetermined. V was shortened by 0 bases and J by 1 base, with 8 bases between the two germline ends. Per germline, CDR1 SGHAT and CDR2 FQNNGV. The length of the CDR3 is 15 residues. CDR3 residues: CASSLERMGTDTQYF. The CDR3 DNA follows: TGTGCCAGCAGCTTAGAACGGATGGGCACAGATACGCAGTATTTT.

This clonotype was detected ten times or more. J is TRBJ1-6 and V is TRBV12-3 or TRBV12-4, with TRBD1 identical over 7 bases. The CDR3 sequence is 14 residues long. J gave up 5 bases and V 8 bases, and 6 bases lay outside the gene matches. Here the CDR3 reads CASGRDSHNSPLHF. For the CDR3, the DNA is TGTGCCAGCGGCCGGGACAGCCATAATTCACCCCTCCACTTT.

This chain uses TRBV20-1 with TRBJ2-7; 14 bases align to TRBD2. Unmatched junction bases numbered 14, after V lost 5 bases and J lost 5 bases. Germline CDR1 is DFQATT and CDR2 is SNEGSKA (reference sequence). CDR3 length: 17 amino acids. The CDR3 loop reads CSAAGLAGGAYFHEQYF. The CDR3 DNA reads TGCAGTGCTGCCGGACTAGCGGGAGGTGCCTATTTCCACGAGCAGTACTTC.

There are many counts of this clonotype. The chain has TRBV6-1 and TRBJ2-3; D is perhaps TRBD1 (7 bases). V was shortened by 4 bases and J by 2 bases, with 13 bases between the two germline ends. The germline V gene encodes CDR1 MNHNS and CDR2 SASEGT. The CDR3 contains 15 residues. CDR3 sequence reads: CASSVPRGVTDTQYF. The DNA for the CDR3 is TGTGCCAGCAGTGTCCCCAGGGGGGTCACAGATACGCAGTATTTT.

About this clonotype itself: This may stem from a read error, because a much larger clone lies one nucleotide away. In nucleotides, the CDR3 is TGTGCCAGCAGGTTATTACAGGCCTATGGCTACACCTTC. As protein: CASRLLQAYGYTF. J is TRBJ1-2 and V is TRBV7-9; D is possibly TRBD1 (5 bases). The V end was cut by 6 bases, the J end by 4 bases, with 12 bases between. CDR1 SEHNR and CDR2 FQNEAQ come from the germline V gene (reference sequence). The CDR3 extends over 13 amino acids.

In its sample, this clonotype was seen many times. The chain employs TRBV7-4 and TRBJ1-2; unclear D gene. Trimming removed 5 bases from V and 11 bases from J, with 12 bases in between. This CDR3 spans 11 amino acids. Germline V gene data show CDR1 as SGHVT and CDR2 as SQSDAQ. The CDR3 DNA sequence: TGTGCCAGCAGCCCCCCGAGTTCGTACACCTTC. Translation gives CASSPPSSYTF.

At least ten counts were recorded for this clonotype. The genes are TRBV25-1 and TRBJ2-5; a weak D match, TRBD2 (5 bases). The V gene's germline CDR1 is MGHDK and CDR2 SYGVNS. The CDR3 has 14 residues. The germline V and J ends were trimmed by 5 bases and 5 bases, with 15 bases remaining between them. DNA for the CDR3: TGTGCCAGCAGTAGTCAAGGACCGGGGGAGACCCAGTACTTC. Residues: CASSSQGPGETQYF.

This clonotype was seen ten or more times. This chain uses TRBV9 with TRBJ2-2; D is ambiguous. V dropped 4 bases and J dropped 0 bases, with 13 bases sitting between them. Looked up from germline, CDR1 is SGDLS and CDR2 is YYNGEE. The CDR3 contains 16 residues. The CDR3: CASSPPTVANTGELFF. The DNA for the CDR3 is TGTGCCAGCAGCCCCCCGACTGTCGCGAACACCGGGGAGCTGTTTTTT.

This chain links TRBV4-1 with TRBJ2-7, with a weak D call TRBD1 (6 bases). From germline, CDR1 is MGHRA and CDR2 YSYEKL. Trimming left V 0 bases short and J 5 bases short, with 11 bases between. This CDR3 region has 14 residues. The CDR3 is CASSQETGTDEQYF. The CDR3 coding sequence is TGCGCCAGCAGCCAAGAAACAGGGACCGACGAGCAGTACTTC.

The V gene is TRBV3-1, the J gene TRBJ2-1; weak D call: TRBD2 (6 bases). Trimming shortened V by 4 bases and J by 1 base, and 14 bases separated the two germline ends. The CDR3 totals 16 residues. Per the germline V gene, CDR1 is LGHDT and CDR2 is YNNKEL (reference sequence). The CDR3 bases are TGTGCCAGCAGCCCTTCACGTGGGGGGTCCTACAATGAGCAGTTCTTC. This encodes CASSPSRGGSYNEQFF.

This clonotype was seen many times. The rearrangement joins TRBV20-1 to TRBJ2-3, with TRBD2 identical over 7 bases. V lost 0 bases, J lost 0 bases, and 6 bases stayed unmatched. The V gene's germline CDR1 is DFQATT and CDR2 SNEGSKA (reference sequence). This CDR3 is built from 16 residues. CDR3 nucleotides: TGCAGTGCTAGAGATCGTGGCGGGGGAAGCACAGATACGCAGTATTTT. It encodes CSARDRGGGSTDTQYF.

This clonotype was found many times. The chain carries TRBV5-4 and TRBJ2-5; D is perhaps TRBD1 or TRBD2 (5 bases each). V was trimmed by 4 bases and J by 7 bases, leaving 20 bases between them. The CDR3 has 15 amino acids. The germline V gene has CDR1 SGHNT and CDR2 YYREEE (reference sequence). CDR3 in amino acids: CASSQTWTGTGTQYF. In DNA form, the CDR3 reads TGTGCCAGCAGCCAGACCTGGACGGGGACGGGGACCCAGTACTTC.

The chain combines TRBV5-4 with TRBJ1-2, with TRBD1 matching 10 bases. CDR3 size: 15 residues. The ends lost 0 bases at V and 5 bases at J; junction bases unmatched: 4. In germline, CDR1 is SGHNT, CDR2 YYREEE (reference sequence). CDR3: CASSLEGDRGYGYTF. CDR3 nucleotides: TGTGCCAGCAGCTTGGAGGGGGACAGGGGATATGGCTACACCTTC.

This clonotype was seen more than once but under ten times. CDR3 protein: CASSWGARPDYGYTF. The CDR3, as DNA: TGTGCCAGCAGTTGGGGGGCCCGCCCCGACTATGGCTACACCTTC. The J gene is TRBJ1-2, the V gene TRBV12-3 or TRBV12-4; perhaps TRBD1 as D (6 bases). V was shortened by 4 bases and J by 3 bases, with 15 bases between the two germline ends. CDR3 size: 15 residues.

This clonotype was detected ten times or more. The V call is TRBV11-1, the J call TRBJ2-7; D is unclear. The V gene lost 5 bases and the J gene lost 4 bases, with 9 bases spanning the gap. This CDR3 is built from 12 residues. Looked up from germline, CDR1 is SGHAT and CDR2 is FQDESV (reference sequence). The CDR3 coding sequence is TGTGCCAGCAGCACCCTCCGATACGAGCAGTACTTC. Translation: CASSTLRYEQYF.

CDR3 amino acids: CASSTRQGFYEQYF. The DNA of the CDR3 is TGTGCCAGCAGCACCCGACAGGGATTCTACGAGCAGTACTTC. The chain recombines TRBV7-2 with TRBJ2-7, with 7 bases fitting TRBD1. V trimming: 5 bases; J trimming: 3 bases; junction bases outside the gene matches: 7. Germline V gene data show CDR1 as SGHTA and CDR2 as FQGNSA. The CDR3 sequence is 14 residues long.

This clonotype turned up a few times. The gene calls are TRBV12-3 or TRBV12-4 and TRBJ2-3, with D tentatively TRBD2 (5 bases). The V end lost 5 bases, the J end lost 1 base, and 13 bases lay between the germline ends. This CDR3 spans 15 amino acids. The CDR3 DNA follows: TGTGCCAGCAGTCCCCCGTCCGGGGGCACAGATACGCAGTATTTT. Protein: CASSPPSGGTDTQYF.

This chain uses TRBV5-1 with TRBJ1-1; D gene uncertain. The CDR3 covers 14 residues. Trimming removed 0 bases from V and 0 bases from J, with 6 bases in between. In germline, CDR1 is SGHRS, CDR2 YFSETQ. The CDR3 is CASSLETVNTEAFF. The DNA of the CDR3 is TGCGCCAGCAGCTTGGAGACGGTGAACACTGAAGCTTTCTTT. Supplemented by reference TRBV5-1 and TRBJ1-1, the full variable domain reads KAGVTQTPRYLIKTRGQQVTLSCSPISGHRSVSWYQQTPGQGLQFLFEYFSETQRNKGNFPGRFSGRQFSNSRSEMNVSTLELGDSALYLCASSLETVNTEAFFGQGTRLTVV.

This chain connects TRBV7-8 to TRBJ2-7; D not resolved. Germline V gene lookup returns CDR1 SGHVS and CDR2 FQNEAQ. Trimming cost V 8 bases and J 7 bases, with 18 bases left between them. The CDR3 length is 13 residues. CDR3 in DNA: TGTGCCAGCTACGACACAGAGCGTGGGGAGCAGTACTTC. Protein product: CASYDTERGEQYF.

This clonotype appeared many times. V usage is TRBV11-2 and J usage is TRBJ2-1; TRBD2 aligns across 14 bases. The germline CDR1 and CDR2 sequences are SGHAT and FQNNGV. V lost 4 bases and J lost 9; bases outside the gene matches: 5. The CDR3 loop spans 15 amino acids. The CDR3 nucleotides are TGTGCCAGCAGCTCCGGACTAGCGGGGGGAATTGAGCAGTTCTTC. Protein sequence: CASSSGLAGGIEQFF.

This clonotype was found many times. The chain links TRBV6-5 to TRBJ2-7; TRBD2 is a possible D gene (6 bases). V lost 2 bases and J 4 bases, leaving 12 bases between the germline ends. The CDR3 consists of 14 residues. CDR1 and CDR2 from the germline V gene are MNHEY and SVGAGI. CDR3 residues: CASSYGAGTYEQYF. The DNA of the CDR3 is TGTGCCAGCAGTTACGGAGCCGGGACTTACGAGCAGTACTTC.

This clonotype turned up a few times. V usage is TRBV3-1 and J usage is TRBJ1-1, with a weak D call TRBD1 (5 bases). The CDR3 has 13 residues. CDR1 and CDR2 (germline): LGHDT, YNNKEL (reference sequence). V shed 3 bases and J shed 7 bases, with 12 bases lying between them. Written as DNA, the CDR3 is TGTGCCAGCAGCCACCGGGACGGGAGTGAAGCTTTCTTT. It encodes CASSHRDGSEAFF.

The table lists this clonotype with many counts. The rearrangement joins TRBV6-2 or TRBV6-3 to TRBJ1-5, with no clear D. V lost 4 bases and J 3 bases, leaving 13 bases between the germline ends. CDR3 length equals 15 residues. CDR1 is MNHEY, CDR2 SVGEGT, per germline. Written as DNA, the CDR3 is TGTGCCAGCAGTTTCGGAGTAACCGTCAATCAGCCCCAGCATTTT. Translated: CASSFGVTVNQPQHF.